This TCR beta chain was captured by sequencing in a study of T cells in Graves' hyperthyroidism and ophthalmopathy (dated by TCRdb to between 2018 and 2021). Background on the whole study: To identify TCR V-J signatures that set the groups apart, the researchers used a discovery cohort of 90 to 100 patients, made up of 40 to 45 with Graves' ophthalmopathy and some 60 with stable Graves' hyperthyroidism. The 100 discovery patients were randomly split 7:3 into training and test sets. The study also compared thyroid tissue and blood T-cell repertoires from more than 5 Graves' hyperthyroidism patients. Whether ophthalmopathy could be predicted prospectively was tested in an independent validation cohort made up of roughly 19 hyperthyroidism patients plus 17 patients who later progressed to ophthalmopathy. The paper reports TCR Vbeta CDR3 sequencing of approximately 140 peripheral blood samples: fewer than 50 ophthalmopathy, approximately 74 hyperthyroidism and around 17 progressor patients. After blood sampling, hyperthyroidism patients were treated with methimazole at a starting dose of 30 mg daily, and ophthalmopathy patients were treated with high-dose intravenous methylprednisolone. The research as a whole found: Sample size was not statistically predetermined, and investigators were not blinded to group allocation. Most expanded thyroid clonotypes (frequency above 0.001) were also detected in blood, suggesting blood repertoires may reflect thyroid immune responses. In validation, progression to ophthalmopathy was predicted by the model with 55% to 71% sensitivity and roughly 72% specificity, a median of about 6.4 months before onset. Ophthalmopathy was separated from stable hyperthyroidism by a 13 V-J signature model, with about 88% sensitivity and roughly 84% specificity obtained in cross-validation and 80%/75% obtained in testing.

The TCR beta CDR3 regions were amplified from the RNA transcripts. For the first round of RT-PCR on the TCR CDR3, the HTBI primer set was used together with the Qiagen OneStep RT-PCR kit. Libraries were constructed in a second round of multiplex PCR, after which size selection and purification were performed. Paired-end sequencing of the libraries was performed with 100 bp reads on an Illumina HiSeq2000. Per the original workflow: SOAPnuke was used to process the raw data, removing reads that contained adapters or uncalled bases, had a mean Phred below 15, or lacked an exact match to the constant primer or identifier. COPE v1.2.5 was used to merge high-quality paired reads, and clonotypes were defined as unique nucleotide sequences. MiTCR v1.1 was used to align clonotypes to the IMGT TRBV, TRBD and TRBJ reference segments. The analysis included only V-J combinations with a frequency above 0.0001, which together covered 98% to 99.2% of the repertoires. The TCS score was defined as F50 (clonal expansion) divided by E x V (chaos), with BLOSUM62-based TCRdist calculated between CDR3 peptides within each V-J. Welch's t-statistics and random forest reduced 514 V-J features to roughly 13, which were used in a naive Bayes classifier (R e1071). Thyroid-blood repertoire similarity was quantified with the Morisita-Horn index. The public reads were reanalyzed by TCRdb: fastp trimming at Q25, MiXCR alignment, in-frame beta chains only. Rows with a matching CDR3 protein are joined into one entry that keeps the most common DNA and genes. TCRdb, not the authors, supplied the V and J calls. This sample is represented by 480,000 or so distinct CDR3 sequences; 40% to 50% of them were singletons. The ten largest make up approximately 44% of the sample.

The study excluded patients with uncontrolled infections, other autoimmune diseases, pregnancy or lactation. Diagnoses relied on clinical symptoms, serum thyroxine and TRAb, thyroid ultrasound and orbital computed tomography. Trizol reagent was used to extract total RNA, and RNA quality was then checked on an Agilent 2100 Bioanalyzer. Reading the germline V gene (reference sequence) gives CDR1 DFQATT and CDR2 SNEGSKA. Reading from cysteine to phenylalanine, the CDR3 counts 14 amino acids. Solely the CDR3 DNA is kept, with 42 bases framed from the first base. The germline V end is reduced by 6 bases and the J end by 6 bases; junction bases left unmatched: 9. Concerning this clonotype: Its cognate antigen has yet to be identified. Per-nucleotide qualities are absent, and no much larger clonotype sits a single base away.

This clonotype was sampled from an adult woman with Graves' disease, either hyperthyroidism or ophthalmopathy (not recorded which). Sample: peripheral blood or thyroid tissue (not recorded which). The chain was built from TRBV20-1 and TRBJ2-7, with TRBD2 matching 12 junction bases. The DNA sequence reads TGCAGTGCCCTACTAGCGGGAGGACTCGGCGAGCAGTACTTC. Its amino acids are CSALLAGGLGEQYF.